The 9 T cell receptor beta chains below all came from one sample that was sequenced in a study of T cell responses to AZD1222 COVID-19 vaccine. Assay: immunoSEQ multiplex PCR; the TCRdb copy retains only in-frame clones and omits some. The data show some 120,000 clones, 80% to 90% seen once. The sample was peripheral blood, taken on day 0 of AZD1222 vaccination. These receptors all stem from an adult in good health.

The chain combines TRBV3-1 (or the pseudogene TRBV3-2) with TRBJ2-4; D possibly corresponds to TRBD2 (6 bases). This CDR3 is 14 amino acids long. CDR1 LGHDT and CDR2 YNNKEL come from the germline V gene (reference sequence). Trimming took off 1 base at V and 4 bases at J, with 8 bases between the two ends. The CDR3 region is CASSQVGGKNIQYF. CDR3 nucleotides: TGTGCCAGCAGCCAAGTGGGGGGAAAAAACATTCAGTACTTC.

The CDR3: CAWVSRGPAGNTIYF. CDR3 DNA sequence: TGTGCCTGGGTATCCAGGGGGCCAGCGGGAAACACCATATATTTT. V usage is TRBV30 and J usage is TRBJ1-3, with TRBD1 matching over 8 bases. The junction had 10 bases not matched to a gene; V was cut back by 5 bases and J by 4 bases. Germline V gene lookup returns CDR1 GTSNPN and CDR2 SVGIG (reference sequence). The CDR3 has 15 residues.

The V and J genes are TRBV5-1 and TRBJ2-1; 10 bases fit TRBD2. The CDR3 runs 16 residues. V was clipped by 1 base and J by 4 bases; unmatched bases: 5. From germline, CDR1 is SGHRS and CDR2 YFSETQ. The CDR3 here is CASSLIPSGGYNEQFF. The CDR3 DNA is TGCGCCAGCAGCTTGATCCCTAGCGGGGGATACAATGAGCAGTTCTTC.

The chain uses TRBV7-2 and TRBJ2-3; D unresolved. This CDR3 comprises 13 residues. Germline lookup yields CDR1 SGHTA and CDR2 FQGNSA. Trimming pared 3 bases from V and 4 bases from J, leaving 8 bases between. This CDR3 is CASSFSEADTQYF. In DNA, the CDR3 is TGTGCCAGCAGCTTCTCTGAGGCAGATACGCAGTATTTT.

This clone has a single count. The chain combines TRBV11-3 with TRBJ2-5; tentatively, D is TRBD2 (5 bases). V lost 1 base and J lost 1, with 10 bases in between. The germline CDR1 and CDR2 sequences are SGHNT and YENEEA. This CDR3 is 15 amino acids long. CDR3 nucleotide sequence: TGTGCCAGCAGCTTAGTAGCGAACCTCCAAGAGACCCAGTACTTC. Translated: CASSLVANLQETQYF.

This chain uses TRBV30 with TRBJ1-1, with unresolved D. CDR3 length: 17 residues. Germline V gene data show CDR1 as GTSNPN and CDR2 as SVGIG (reference sequence). Trimming stripped 1 base from V and 4 bases from J, with 22 bases between. In DNA, the CDR3 is TGTGCCTGGAGTGCCTATCTCCCCGGGTACACGGCCACTGAAGCTTTCTTT. This codes for CAWSAYLPGYTATEAFF.

This clone showed up just once. The chain joins TRBV6-7 to TRBJ2-1; 9 bases fit TRBD1. TRBV6-7 is an open reading frame, and its role is uncertain. After removal of 6 bases from V and 4 bases from J, the junction contained 7 bases not matched to a gene. This CDR3 region has 15 residues. CDR3: CASRAQGADYNEQFF. The CDR3 region has the DNA TGTGCCAGCAGAGCACAGGGGGCGGATTACAATGAGCAGTTCTTC.

V gene TRBV2 combines with J gene TRBJ2-7; possible D gene TRBD2, 5 bases. Germline V lookup: CDR1 SNHLY, CDR2 FYNNEI. Trimming shortened V by 2 bases and J by 4 bases, and 12 bases separated the two germline ends. The CDR3 spans 14 residues. The CDR3 region is CASSETGNWYEQYF. CDR3 nucleotide sequence: TGTGCCAGCAGTGAAACGGGAAATTGGTACGAGCAGTACTTC.

V and J are TRBV30 and TRBJ1-6, with D possibly being TRBD1 (6 bases). With 0 bases removed from V and 11 bases from J, the gap between germline ends came to 14 bases. This CDR3 is 14 amino acids long. Germline-derived CDR1 and CDR2 are GTSNPN and SVGIG (reference sequence). CDR3 DNA: TGTGCCTGGAGTGTAGAGGGGGATTTGGCACCCCTCCACTTT. Translated: CAWSVEGDLAPLHF.